Below, one T cell receptor (beta chain) is given with its context. Its antigen is unidentified. The sample belongs to a study of metastatic and nonmetastatic thyroid tumors. Turning to the study itself: The study looked at repertoires side by side in blood and in tumor or nodule tissue from malignant and benign thyroid patients. Study-level findings and limits: Benign nodules reportedly had significantly lower TCR beta diversity than malignant thyroid tumors in blood and tumor.

Per the germline V gene, CDR1 is SGHRS and CDR2 is YFSETQ. V dropped 4 bases and J dropped 6 bases, with 12 bases sitting between them. CDR3 length equals 13 residues. Methods used by the authors: Across clinicopathological groups, CDR3 differences served as the basis for building a distant-metastasis classifier for papillary thyroid cancer. TCRdb used MiXCR to call clones anew from the PCR reads. TCRdb assigned the V and J calls; the authors' analysis was not used. In the table there are approximately 84,000 clones, under 15% of which are singletons. Prior to thyroid surgery, none of the patients had received any treatment.

V is TRBV5-1 and J is TRBJ2-3; no clear D. This receptor was obtained from a female donor with papillary thyroid cancer or a benign thyroid nodule (not recorded which). Some clones in this sample may be carry-over from other donors' samples. What was sequenced was blood. CDR3: CASSALKTDTQYF. The DNA for the CDR3 is TGCGCCAGCAGCGCACTAAAGACGGATACGCAGTATTTT.